This T cell receptor (beta chain) was sequenced for a study of cytomegalovirus exposure and HLA in healthy donors. On the study more broadly: Among the approximately 410 genotyped donors, 65% to 85% were placed in the Caucasian-associated ancestry cluster.

Study results and caveats: What TCR beta sequences reportedly achieved was accurate prediction of HLA-A and HLA-B alleles in most subjects. Presence/absence analyses treated sequencing depth as roughly uniform across donors.

The V gene's germline CDR1 is SGHTA and CDR2 FQGTGA. V shed 4 bases and J 0 bases; nucleotides not matched to a gene: 3. The CDR3 totals 15 residues. It was with 60 Vbeta and 13 Jbeta primers that the PCR ran. Per the original data handling: Unique TCR beta chains totaled some 80 million in a later count, with roughly 11 million of them shared. Profiling relied on immunoSEQ multiplex PCR, and the TCRdb table lists in-frame clones only, not all of them. V, J and clone size are taken as reported in that table, and D and trimming were inferred from the DNA itself. Here the sample spans around 100,000 clones, 65% to 75% being singletons. In regard to this clone: What it binds is unknown.

The TCR originated in a woman aged 40-49 years in good health and CMV-seropositive. Sequenced: PBMCs. The chain couples TRBV7-3 to TRBJ2-7; 10 nucleotides align to TRBD2. CDR3: CASSSAGGSSYEQYF. Written as DNA, the CDR3 is TGTGCCAGCAGCTCAGCGGGAGGGTCCTCCTACGAGCAGTACTTC.